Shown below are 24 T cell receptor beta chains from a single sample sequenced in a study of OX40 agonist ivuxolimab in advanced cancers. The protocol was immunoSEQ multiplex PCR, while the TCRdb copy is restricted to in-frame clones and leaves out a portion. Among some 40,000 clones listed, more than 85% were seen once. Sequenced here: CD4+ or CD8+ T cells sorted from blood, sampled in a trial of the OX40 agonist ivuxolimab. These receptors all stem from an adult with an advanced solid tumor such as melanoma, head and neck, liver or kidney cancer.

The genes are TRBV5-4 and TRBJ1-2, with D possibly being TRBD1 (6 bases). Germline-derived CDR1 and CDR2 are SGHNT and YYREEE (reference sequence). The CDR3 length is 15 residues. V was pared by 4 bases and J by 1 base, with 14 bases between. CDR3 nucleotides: TGTGCCAGCAGCCTGGACCCAGGGGTTAACTATGGCTACACCTTC. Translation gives CASSLDPGVNYGYTF.

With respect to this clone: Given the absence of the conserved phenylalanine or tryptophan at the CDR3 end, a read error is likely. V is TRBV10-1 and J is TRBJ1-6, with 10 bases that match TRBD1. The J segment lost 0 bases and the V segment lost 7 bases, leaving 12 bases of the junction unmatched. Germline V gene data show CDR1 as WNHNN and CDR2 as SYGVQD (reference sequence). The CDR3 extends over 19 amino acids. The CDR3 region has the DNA TGCGCCAGCATGGGGGGACAGGGGCTTGAAAGCTCCTATAATTCACCCCTCCACCTT. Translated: CASMGGQGLESSYNSPLHL.

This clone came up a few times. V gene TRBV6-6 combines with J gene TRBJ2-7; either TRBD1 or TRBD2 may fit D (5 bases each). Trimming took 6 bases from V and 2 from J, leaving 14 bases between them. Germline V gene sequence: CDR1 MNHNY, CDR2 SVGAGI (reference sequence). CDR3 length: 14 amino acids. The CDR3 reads CASRTGTEAYEQYF. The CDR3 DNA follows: TGTGCCAGCAGAACCGGGACCGAAGCCTACGAGCAGTACTTC.

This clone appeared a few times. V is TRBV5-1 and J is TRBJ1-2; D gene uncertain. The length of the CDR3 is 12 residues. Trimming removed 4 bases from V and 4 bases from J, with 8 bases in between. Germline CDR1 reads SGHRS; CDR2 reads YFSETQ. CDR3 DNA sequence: TGCGCCAGCAGCACCGGTTTCTATGGCTACACCTTC. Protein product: CASSTGFYGYTF. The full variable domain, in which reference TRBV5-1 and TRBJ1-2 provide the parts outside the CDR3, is KAGVTQTPRYLIKTRGQQVTLSCSPISGHRSVSWYQQTPGQGLQFLFEYFSETQRNKGNFPGRFSGRQFSNSRSEMNVSTLELGDSALYLCASSTGFYGYTFGSGTRLTVV.

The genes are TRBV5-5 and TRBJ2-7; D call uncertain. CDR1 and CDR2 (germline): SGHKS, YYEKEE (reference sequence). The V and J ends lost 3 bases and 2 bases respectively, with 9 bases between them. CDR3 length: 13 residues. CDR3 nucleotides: TGTGCCAGCAGCTCCCTAAAGACCTACGAGCAGTACTTC. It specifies CASSSLKTYEQYF.

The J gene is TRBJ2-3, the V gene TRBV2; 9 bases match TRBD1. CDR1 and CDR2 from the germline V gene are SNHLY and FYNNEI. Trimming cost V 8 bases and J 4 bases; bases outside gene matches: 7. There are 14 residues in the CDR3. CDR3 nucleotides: TGTGCCAGCCAGCGGGACAGGGATTCAGATACGCAGTATTTT. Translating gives CASQRDRDSDTQYF.

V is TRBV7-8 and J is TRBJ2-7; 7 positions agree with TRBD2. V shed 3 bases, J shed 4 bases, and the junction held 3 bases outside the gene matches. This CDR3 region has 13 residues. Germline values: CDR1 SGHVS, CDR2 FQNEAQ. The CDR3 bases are TGTGCCAGCAGCTTTACCGGGGGGTACGAGCAGTACTTC. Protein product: CASSFTGGYEQYF.

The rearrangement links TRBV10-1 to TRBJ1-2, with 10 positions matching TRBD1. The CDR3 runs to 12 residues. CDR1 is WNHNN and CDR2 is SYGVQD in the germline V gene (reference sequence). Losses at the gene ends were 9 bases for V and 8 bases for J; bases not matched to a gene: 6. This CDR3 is CARKDRGQGYTF. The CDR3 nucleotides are TGCGCCAGGAAAGACAGGGGGCAAGGCTACACCTTC.

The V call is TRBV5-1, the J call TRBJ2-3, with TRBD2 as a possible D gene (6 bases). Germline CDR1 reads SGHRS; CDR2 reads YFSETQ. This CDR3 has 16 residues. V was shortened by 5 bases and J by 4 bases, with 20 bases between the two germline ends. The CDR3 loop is CASSRDSFGLPDTQYF. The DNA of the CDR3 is TGCGCCAGCAGTCGGGACTCTTTCGGGCTCCCAGATACGCAGTATTTT.

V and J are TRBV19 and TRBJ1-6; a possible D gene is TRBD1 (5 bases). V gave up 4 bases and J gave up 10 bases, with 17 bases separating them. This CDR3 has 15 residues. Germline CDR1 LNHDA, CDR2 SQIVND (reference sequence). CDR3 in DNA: TGTGCCAGTAGTACCAGGGCCCTAGAGGGATCACCCCTCCACTTT. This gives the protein CASSTRALEGSPLHF.

The CDR3: CASRLQAGDGNTIYF. Here the CDR3 DNA reads TGCGCCAGCAGGCTCCAGGCAGGGGATGGAAACACCATATATTTT. The rearrangement uses TRBV5-1 and TRBJ1-3; D is possibly TRBD1 (6 bases). Trimming pared 5 bases from V and 3 bases from J, leaving 15 bases between. This CDR3 has 15 amino acids. Germline CDR1 and CDR2: SGHRS and YFSETQ.

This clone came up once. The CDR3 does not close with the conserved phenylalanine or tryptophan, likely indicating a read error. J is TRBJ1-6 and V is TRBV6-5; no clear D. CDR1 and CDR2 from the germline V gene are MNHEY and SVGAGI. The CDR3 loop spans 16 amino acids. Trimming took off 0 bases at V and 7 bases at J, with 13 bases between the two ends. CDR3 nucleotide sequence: TGTGCCAGCAGTTACTCTACCCGGGCGGGCAATTCACCCCTCCACCTT. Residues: CASSYSTRAGNSPLHL.

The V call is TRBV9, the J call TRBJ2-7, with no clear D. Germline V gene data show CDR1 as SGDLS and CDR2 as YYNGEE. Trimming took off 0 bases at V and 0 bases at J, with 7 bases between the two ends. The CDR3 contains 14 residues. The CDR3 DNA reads TGTGCCAGCAGCGTAGGGCAGCTCTCCTACGAGCAGTACTTC. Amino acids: CASSVGQLSYEQYF.

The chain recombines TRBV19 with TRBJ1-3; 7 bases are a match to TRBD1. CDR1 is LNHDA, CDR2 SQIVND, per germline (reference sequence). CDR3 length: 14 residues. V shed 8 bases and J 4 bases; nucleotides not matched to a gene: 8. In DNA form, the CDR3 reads TGTGCCAGTGGGAGACAGGGTGGCGGAAACACCATATATTTT. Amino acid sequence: CASGRQGGGNTIYF. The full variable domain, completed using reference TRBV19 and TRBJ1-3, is DGGITQSPKYLFRKEGQNVTLSCEQNLNHDAMYWYRQDPGQGLRLIYYSQIVNDFQKGDIAEGYSVSREKKESFPLTVTSAQKNPTAFYLCASGRQGGGNTIYFGEGSWLTVV.

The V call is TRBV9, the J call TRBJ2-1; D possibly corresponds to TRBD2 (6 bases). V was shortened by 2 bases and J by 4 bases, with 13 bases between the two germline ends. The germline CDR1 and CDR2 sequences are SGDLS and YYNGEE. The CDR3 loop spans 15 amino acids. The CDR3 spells CASSVTSGGYNEQFF. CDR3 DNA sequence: TGTGCCAGCAGCGTGACTAGTGGGGGGTACAATGAGCAGTTCTTC.

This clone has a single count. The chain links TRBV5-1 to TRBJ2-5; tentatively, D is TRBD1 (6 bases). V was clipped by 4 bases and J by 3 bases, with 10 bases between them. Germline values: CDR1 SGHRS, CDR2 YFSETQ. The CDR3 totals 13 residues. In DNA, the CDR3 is TGCGCCAGCAGCCCGAGGACAGAAGAGACCCAGTACTTC. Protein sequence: CASSPRTEETQYF.

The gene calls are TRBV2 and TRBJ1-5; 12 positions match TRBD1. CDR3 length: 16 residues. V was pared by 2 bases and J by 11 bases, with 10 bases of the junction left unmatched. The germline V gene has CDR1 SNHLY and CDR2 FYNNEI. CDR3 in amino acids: CASSEQGQGALGAQHF. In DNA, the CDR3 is TGTGCCAGCAGTGAACAGGGACAGGGGGCTTTGGGAGCCCAGCATTTT.

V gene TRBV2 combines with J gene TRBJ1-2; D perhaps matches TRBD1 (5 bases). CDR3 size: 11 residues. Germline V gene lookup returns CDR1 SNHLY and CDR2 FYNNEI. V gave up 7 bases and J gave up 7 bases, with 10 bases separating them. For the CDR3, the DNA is TGTGCCAGCACCTGGGGGGGTGGCTACACCTTC. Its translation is CASTWGGGYTF. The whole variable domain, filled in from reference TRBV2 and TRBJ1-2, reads EPEVTQTPSHQVTQMGQEVILRCVPISNHLYFYWYRQILGQKVEFLVSFYNNEISEKSEIFDDQFSVERPDGSNFTLKIRSTKLEDSAMYFCASTWGGGYTFGSGTRLTVV.

DNA of the CDR3: TGTGCCAGCAGTTACTCGATAGGGGGGACCGGGGAGCTGTTTTTT. This gives the protein CASSYSIGGTGELFF. The chain has TRBV6-5 and TRBJ2-2; D possibly matches TRBD1 or TRBD2 (6 bases each). The CDR3 contains 15 residues. CDR1 is MNHEY and CDR2 is SVGAGI in the germline V gene. V was pared by 0 bases and J by 5 bases, with 10 bases between.

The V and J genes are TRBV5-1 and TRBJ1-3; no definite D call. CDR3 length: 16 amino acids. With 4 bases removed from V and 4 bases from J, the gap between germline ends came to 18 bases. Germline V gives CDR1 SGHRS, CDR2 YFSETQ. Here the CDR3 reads CASSQVSGVLGNTIYF. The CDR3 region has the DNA TGCGCCAGCAGCCAAGTCTCTGGGGTCCTCGGAAACACCATATATTTT. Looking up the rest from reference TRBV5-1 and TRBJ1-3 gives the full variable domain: KAGVTQTPRYLIKTRGQQVTLSCSPISGHRSVSWYQQTPGQGLQFLFEYFSETQRNKGNFPGRFSGRQFSNSRSEMNVSTLELGDSALYLCASSQVSGVLGNTIYFGEGSWLTVV.

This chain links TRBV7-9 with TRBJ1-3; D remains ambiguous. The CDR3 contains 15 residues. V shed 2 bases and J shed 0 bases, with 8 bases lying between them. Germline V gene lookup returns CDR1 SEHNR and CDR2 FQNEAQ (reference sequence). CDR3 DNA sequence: TGTGCCAGCAGCTTAAGGCAGGACTCTGGAAACACCATATATTTT. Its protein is CASSLRQDSGNTIYF. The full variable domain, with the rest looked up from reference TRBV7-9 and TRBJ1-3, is DTGVSQNPRHKITKRGQNVTFRCDPISEHNRLYWYRQTLGQGPEFLTYFQNEAQLEKSRLLSDRFSAERPKGSFSTLEIQRTEQGDSAMYLCASSLRQDSGNTIYFGEGSWLTVV.

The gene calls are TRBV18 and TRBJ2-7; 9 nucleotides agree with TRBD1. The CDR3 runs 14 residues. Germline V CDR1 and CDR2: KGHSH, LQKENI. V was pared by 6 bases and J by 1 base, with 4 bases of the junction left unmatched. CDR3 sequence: CASSDDRGSYEQYF. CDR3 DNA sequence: TGTGCCAGCTCTGACGACAGGGGGTCCTACGAGCAGTACTTC.

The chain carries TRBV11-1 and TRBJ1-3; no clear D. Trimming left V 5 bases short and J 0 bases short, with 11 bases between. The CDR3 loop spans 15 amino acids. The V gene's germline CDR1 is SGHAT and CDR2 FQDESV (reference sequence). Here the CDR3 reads CASSPGQNSGNTIYF. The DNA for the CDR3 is TGTGCCAGCAGCCCGGGCCAAAACTCTGGAAACACCATATATTTT.

The CDR3 sequence is CASSDGTARRPQHF. In DNA form, the CDR3 reads TGCGCCAGCAGTGACGGGACGGCAAGAAGGCCCCAGCATTTT. This chain connects TRBV5-1 to TRBJ1-5; a possible D gene is TRBD1 (5 bases). V shed 5 bases and J shed 9 bases, with 18 bases lying between them. This CDR3 is built from 14 residues. The germline CDR1 and CDR2 sequences are SGHRS and YFSETQ.